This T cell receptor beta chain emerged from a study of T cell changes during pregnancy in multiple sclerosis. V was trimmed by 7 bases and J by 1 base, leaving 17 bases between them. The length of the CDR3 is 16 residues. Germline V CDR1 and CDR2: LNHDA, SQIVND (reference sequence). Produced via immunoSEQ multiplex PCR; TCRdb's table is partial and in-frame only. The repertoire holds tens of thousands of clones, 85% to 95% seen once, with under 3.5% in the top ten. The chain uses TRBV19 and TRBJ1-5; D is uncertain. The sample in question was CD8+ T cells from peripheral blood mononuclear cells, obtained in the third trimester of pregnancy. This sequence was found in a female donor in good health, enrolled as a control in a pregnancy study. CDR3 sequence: CASIVDAGLSNQPQHF. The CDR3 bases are TGTGCCAGTATCGTCGATGCGGGGTTGAGCAATCAGCCCCAGCATTTT.